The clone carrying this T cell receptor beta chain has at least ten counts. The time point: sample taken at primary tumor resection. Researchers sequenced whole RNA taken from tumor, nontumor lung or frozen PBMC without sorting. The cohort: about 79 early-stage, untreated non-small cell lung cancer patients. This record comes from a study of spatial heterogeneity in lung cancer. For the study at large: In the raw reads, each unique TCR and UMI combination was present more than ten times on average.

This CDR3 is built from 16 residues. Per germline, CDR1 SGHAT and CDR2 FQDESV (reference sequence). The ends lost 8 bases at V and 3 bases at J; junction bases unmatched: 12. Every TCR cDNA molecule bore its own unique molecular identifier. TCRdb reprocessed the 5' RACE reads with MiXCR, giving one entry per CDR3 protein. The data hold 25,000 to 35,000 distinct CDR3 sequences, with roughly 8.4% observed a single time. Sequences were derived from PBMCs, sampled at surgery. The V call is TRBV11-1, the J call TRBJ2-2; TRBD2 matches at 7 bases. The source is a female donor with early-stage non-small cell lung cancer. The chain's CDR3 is CASFIGTAGDTGELFF. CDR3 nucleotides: TGTGCCAGCTTCATAGGGACTGCGGGAGACACCGGGGAGCTGTTTTTT.